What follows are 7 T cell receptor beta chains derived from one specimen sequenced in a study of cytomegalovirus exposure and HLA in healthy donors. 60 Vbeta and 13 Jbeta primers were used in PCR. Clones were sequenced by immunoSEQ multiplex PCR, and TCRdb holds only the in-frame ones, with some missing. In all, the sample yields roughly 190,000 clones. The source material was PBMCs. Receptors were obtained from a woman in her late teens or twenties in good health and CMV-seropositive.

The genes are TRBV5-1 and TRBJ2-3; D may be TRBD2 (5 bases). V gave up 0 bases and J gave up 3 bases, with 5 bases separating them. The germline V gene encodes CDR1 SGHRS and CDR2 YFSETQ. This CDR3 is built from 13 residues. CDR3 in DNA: TGCGCCAGCAGCTTGGGGGAGACAGATACGCAGTATTTT. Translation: CASSLGETDTQYF.

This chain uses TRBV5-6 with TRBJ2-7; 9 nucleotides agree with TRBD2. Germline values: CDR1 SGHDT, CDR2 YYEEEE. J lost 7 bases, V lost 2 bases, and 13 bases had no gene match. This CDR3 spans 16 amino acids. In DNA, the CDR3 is TGTGCCAGCAGCTTAGCCTTAGCGGGAGATAGAGGAGAGCAGTACTTC. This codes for CASSLALAGDRGEQYF. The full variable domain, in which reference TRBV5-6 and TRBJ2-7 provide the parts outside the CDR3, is DAGVTQSPTHLIKTRGQQVTLRCSPKSGHDTVSWYQQALGQGPQFIFQYYEEEERQRGNFPDRFSGHQFPNYSSELNVNALLLGDSALYLCASSLALAGDRGEQYFGPGTRLTVT.

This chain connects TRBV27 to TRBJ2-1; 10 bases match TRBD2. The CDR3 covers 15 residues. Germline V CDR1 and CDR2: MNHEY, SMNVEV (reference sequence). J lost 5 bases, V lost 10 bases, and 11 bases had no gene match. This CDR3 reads CATFISGRVHNEQFF. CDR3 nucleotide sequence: TGTGCCACCTTCATCAGCGGGAGGGTCCACAATGAGCAGTTCTTC.

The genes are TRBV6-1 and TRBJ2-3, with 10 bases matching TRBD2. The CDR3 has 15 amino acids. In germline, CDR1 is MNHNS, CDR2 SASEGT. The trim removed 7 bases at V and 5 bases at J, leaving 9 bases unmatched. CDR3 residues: CASNPIAGGGDTQYF. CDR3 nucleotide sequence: TGTGCCAGCAACCCTATAGCGGGGGGCGGAGATACGCAGTATTTT.

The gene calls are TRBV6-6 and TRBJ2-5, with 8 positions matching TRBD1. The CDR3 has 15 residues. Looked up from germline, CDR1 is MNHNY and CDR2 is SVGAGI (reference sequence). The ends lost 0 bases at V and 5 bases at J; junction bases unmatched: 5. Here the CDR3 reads CASSYSRTGKETQYF. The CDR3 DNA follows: TGTGCCAGCAGTTACTCCCGGACAGGGAAGGAGACCCAGTACTTC.

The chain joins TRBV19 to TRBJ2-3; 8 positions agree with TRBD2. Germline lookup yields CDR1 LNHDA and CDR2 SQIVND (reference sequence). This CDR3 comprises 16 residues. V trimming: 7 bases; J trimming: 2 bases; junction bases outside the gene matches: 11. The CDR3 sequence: CASTEVGGAYTDTQYF. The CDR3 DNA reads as TGTGCCAGTACTGAGGTCGGGGGGGCCTACACAGATACGCAGTATTTT.

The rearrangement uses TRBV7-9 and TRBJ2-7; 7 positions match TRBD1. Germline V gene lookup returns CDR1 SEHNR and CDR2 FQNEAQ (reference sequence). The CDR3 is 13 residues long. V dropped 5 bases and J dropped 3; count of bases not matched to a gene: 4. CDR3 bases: TGTGCCAGCAGCCCTGGGACAGACTACGAGCAGTACTTC. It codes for CASSPGTDYEQYF.